One and the same sample provided the 25 T cell receptor beta chains below, sequenced in a study of blood T cell repertoires in COVID-19. Repertoires were generated with immunoSEQ multiplex PCR, while TCRdb's copy carries only in-frame clones and drops some. The sample lists fewer than 350,000 clones, approximately 91% occurring once. Sequenced material: PBMCs or T cells enriched from blood (not recorded which). The receptors come from a woman between 35 and 50 years old with acute COVID-19.

This clone showed up just a few times. This sequence joins TRBV11-1 and TRBJ1-5; the match to TRBD1 covers 12 bases. CDR1 and CDR2 from the germline V gene are SGHAT and FQDESV (reference sequence). This CDR3 is built from 16 residues. V was clipped by 5 bases and J by 5 bases; unmatched bases: 7. CDR3 nucleotide sequence: TGTGCCAGCAGCCCTGGGACAGGGGGCGCCGATCAGCCCCAGCATTTT. Its translation: CASSPGTGGADQPQHF.

The V and J genes are TRBV12-3 or TRBV12-4 and TRBJ1-1, with 9 positions matching TRBD1. CDR3 length: 13 amino acids. V lost 3 bases and J lost 5; bases outside the gene matches: 1. The CDR3 coding sequence is TGTGCCAGCAGTTTTGACAGGGGGACTGAAGCTTTCTTT. Encoded protein: CASSFDRGTEAFF.

This clone occurred once. The chain recombines TRBV7-9 with TRBJ2-1; 13 nucleotides line up with TRBD2. CDR3 size: 18 residues. Germline V gene data show CDR1 as SEHNR and CDR2 as FQNEAQ (reference sequence). Losses at the gene ends were 1 base for V and 2 bases for J; bases not matched to a gene: 5. Here the CDR3 DNA reads TGTGCCAGCAGCTTAGAGACTAGCGGGGGGACTCCCTACAATGAGCAGTTCTTC. Translated: CASSLETSGGTPYNEQFF.

This clone was seen a few times. The V and J genes are TRBV30 and TRBJ1-2, with D tentatively TRBD1 (6 bases). Germline V gene lookup returns CDR1 GTSNPN and CDR2 SVGIG (reference sequence). Deletions cut 5 bases from V and 4 bases from J, with 14 bases between. The CDR3 extends over 13 amino acids. The CDR3 loop reads CAWGEQGSYGYTF. CDR3 nucleotide sequence: TGTGCCTGGGGCGAACAGGGAAGCTATGGCTACACCTTC.

This clone was recorded a few times. This chain joins TRBV28 and TRBJ1-2; D perhaps matches TRBD1 (6 bases). Trimming removed 4 bases from V and 4 bases from J, with 16 bases in between. The CDR3 is 15 amino acids. Germline V gene lookup returns CDR1 MDHEN and CDR2 SYDVKM. The CDR3 sequence is CASSSRTVSSYGYTF. The CDR3 nucleotides read TGTGCCAGCAGTTCCCGGACAGTTTCCTCCTATGGCTACACCTTC.

The chain is built from TRBV11-3 and TRBJ2-7; tentative D call: TRBD1 (6 bases). This CDR3 spans 13 amino acids. Germline lookup yields CDR1 SGHNT and CDR2 YENEEA. Trimming left V 4 bases short and J 5 bases short, with 12 bases between. The CDR3 bases are TGTGCCAGCAGCTCGTCAGGGGTTAACGAGCAGTACTTC. Translated: CASSSSGVNEQYF.

This sequence joins TRBV10-3 and TRBJ1-2; the D gene is possibly TRBD1 (6 bases). The V and J ends lost 6 bases and 4 bases respectively, with 18 bases between them. The CDR3 runs to 15 residues. CDR1 is ENHRY, CDR2 SYGVKD, per germline. The CDR3 reads CAISVHNREGYGYTF. CDR3 coding DNA: TGTGCCATCAGCGTCCACAACAGGGAAGGCTATGGCTACACCTTC.

This clone was counted a single time. The rearrangement uses TRBV4-1 and TRBJ2-3; TRBD1 is a possible D gene (6 bases). Germline CDR1 and CDR2: MGHRA and YSYEKL. The CDR3 covers 16 residues. Trimming cost V 1 base and J 1 base, with 12 bases left between them. CDR3 bases: TGCGCCAGCAGCCAAGCCGGGTCAGGGGGCACAGATACGCAGTATTTT. Its protein is CASSQAGSGGTDTQYF.

V is TRBV4-1 and J is TRBJ1-1; 7 bases agree with TRBD1. CDR3 length equals 17 residues. The trim removed 3 bases at V and 7 bases at J, leaving 17 bases unmatched. Germline loops: CDR1 MGHRA, CDR2 YSYEKL. The CDR3 loop reads CASSQRLFARQGDEAFF. CDR3 nucleotides: TGCGCCAGCAGCCAGCGCCTTTTTGCGAGACAGGGCGATGAAGCTTTCTTT.

J is TRBJ1-6 and V is TRBV19; 9 nucleotides match TRBD1. The V and J ends lost 5 bases and 7 bases, in that order; junction bases with no gene match: 9. Looked up from germline, CDR1 is LNHDA and CDR2 is SQIVND (reference sequence). The CDR3 sequence is 16 residues long. In DNA, the CDR3 is TGTGCCAGTAGTTCACCGGGGACAGGGTTGAATTCACCCCTCCACTTT. Translation gives CASSSPGTGLNSPLHF.

This clone was recorded once. V is TRBV10-1 and J is TRBJ1-1; 9 positions match TRBD1. CDR1 and CDR2 from the germline V gene are WNHNN and SYGVQD (reference sequence). The CDR3 contains 21 residues. Trimming removed 10 bases from V and 1 base from J; junction bases left unmatched: 28. In nucleotides, the CDR3 is TGCGCCACCCTTGCAATTTCCAAAAATCTGGGGGACAGGGTTACGAACACTGAAGCTTTCTTT. Translating it yields CATLAISKNLGDRVTNTEAFF.

The chain recombines TRBV18 with TRBJ1-1, with D possibly TRBD1 on 5 matching bases. This CDR3 has 13 residues. CDR1 and CDR2 from the germline V gene are KGHSH and LQKENI. V was cut by 6 bases and J by 8 bases, with 16 bases left in between. CDR3 protein: CASSPNRGPEAFF. The CDR3 DNA follows: TGTGCCAGCTCCCCTAATAGGGGTCCCGAAGCTTTCTTT.

The chain recombines TRBV10-2 with TRBJ1-2; a weak D match, TRBD1 (6 bases). The ends were cut back, 0 bases at V and 7 bases at J, with 9 bases in the middle. CDR3 length equals 13 residues. Germline CDR1 and CDR2: WSHSY and SAAADI. The CDR3 DNA is TGCGCCAGCAGTGAGTCGGGGGCGCCTGGCTACACCTTC. As protein: CASSESGAPGYTF.

The genes are TRBV5-1 and TRBJ1-2; D perhaps matches TRBD1 (5 bases). The CDR3 sequence is 13 residues long. V was trimmed by 4 bases and J by 7 bases, leaving 14 bases between them. The V gene's germline CDR1 is SGHRS and CDR2 YFSETQ. The CDR3 loop is CASSRNIQGGYTF. The DNA of the CDR3 is TGCGCCAGCAGCCGCAACATTCAGGGTGGCTACACCTTC.

V is TRBV3-1 (or the pseudogene TRBV3-2) and J is TRBJ1-1; D perhaps matches TRBD1 (6 bases). Germline V gene sequence: CDR1 LGHDT, CDR2 YNNKEL (reference sequence). CDR3 length: 15 amino acids. Trimming removed 0 bases at V and 5 bases at J, with 13 bases between. The CDR3 region has the DNA TGTGCCAGCAGCCAAGATCCCAGGGGTCGGACTGAAGCTTTCTTT. The encoded protein is CASSQDPRGRTEAFF.

The genes are TRBV7-2 and TRBJ2-1, with D possibly being TRBD2 (5 bases). CDR1 is SGHTA, CDR2 FQGNSA, per germline. The CDR3 is made up of 17 amino acids. V was trimmed by 1 base and J by 4 bases, leaving 17 bases between them. CDR3 residues: CASSLGFWESGYNEQFF. The CDR3 nucleotides read TGTGCCAGCAGCTTAGGTTTTTGGGAGTCGGGTTACAATGAGCAGTTCTTC.

The chain carries TRBV11-2 and TRBJ2-7; the D gene is possibly TRBD2 (6 bases). The CDR3 runs to 14 residues. Germline loops: CDR1 SGHAT, CDR2 FQNNGV. The V gene lost 5 bases and the J gene lost 7 bases, with 18 bases spanning the gap. DNA for the CDR3: TGTGCCAGCAGCGGGGGGAGACCCTCCGGGGAGCAGTACTTC. The encoded protein is CASSGGRPSGEQYF.

The rearrangement joins TRBV7-2 to TRBJ2-1, with D possibly being TRBD1 (6 bases). This CDR3 spans 15 amino acids. Germline V gene sequence: CDR1 SGHTA, CDR2 FQGNSA. The V and J ends lost 5 bases and 4 bases respectively, with 15 bases between them. CDR3 coding DNA: TGTGCCAGCAGCCTAGAAGCCCAGGGGTACAATGAGCAGTTCTTC. It encodes CASSLEAQGYNEQFF.

J is TRBJ2-1 and V is TRBV6-2 or TRBV6-3, with 12 nucleotides matching TRBD2. The trim removed 5 bases at V and 9 bases at J, leaving 5 bases unmatched. The CDR3 covers 14 residues. From germline, CDR1 is MNHEY and CDR2 SVGEGT. This CDR3 is CASSARLAGVEQFF. DNA of the CDR3: TGTGCCAGCAGTGCTAGACTAGCGGGAGTTGAGCAGTTCTTC.

The J gene is TRBJ2-1, the V gene TRBV6-2 or TRBV6-3, with D possibly TRBD2 on 6 matching bases. V was pared by 2 bases and J by 10 bases, with 12 bases between. CDR1 is MNHEY, CDR2 SVGEGT, per germline. The CDR3 totals 13 residues. In DNA form, the CDR3 reads TGTGCCAGCAGTTACCCGACTAGTATGGAGCAGTTCTTC. Protein product: CASSYPTSMEQFF.

This chain connects TRBV30 to TRBJ2-5, with TRBD1 matching over 7 bases. CDR1 is GTSNPN and CDR2 is SVGIG in the germline V gene (reference sequence). The CDR3 contains 15 residues. Trimming cost V 4 bases and J 1 base; bases outside gene matches: 9. This CDR3 is CAWTSGGSLQETQYF. The DNA for the CDR3 is TGTGCCTGGACGTCAGGGGGTTCCCTCCAAGAGACCCAGTACTTC.

The genes are TRBV3-1 (or the pseudogene TRBV3-2) and TRBJ1-1; the D gene is possibly TRBD1 (5 bases). V lost 1 base, J lost 0 bases, and 6 bases lay in between. This CDR3 spans 14 amino acids. Germline-derived CDR1 and CDR2 are LGHDT and YNNKEL (reference sequence). The CDR3 region is CASSQGQMNTEAFF. CDR3 DNA sequence: TGTGCCAGCAGCCAAGGACAGATGAACACTGAAGCTTTCTTT.

This chain links TRBV4-1 with TRBJ2-1; D possibly corresponds to TRBD1 (6 bases). The CDR3 runs 15 residues. V dropped 4 bases and J dropped 8 bases, with 18 bases sitting between them. Germline assignment: CDR1 MGHRA and CDR2 YSYEKL. CDR3: CASSLQNTQGYEQFF. Written as DNA, the CDR3 is TGCGCCAGCAGCCTACAAAACACACAGGGTTATGAGCAGTTCTTC.

This clone occurred a few times. V and J are TRBV7-9 and TRBJ2-7; possibly TRBD2 for D (6 bases). CDR3 length: 15 residues. Germline V gene data show CDR1 as SEHNR and CDR2 as FQNEAQ (reference sequence). Trimming cost V 3 bases and J 2 bases, with 14 bases left between them. CDR3 DNA: TGTGCCAGCAGCTTTTCCGGCGGGGCGCCCTACGAGCAGTACTTC. Translating it yields CASSFSGGAPYEQYF.

This clone was seen a single time. The rearrangement links TRBV6-5 to TRBJ2-7, with 10 positions matching TRBD1. The germline V gene encodes CDR1 MNHEY and CDR2 SVGAGI. J gave up 3 bases and V 6 bases, and 5 bases lay outside the gene matches. The CDR3 length is 14 residues. In nucleotides, the CDR3 is TGTGCCAGCAGCCGGGACAGGGGTATCTACGAGCAGTACTTC. Protein product: CASSRDRGIYEQYF.